This T cell receptor beta chain was retrieved from a study of blood T cells in healthy people across ages. Study-level findings and limits: Older individuals had lower TCR beta diversity per million T cells (the decline was roughly linear). In the absence of known donor CMV status, changes in expanded clonotypes were possibly confounded. Fewer expanded clones and more diversity marked long-lived versus aged donors.

Only a few counts were recorded for this clonotype. What it recognizes is unknown. Trimming took 5 bases from V and 9 from J; bases not matched to a gene: 13. This CDR3 has 15 residues. A second PCR, run for about 7 to 11 cycles, used a sample-barcoded 5' primer plus a J-beta primer mix. The yield of each sample was at least 2.5 million CDR3-containing paired-end reads. A single record per CDR3 protein comes from TCRdb applying MiXCR to the 5' RACE reads. The sample includes roughly 800,000 distinct CDR3 sequences, about 53% of them seen just once. This chain connects TRBV12-3 or TRBV12-4 to TRBJ2-1, with 7 bases matching TRBD1. Input material: blood. This TCR was sampled from a man aged 80 or over in good health. Here the CDR3 reads CASSPSTGPVVEQFF. CDR3 nucleotides: TGTGCCAGCAGTCCGTCGACAGGGCCGGTGGTTGAGCAGTTCTTC.